This is a list of T cell receptor beta chains from one sample in a study of T cells in localized non-small cell lung cancer. Sequencing was performed with immunoSEQ multiplex PCR; in TCRdb, only in-frame clones are kept and a portion is missing. The sample holds approximately 43,000 clones, 70% to 90% seen once. The sample consisted of peripheral blood, taken before any cancer treatment. The source of these receptors is a woman between 18 and 55 years old with stage III lung adenocarcinoma. The CDR3 runs from the conserved cysteine through the conserved F or W. A D gene is named only where the DNA matches it firmly. Size is stated for part of the rows, as once, few or many counts, or as a class when the clone is expanded.

v_call	d_call	j_call	clone_size	cdr3_nt	cdr3_aa
TRBV18	.	TRBJ2-7	.	TGTGCCAGCTCACCCCGCCAAGCCTACGAGCAGTACTTC	CASSPRQAYEQYF
TRBV29-1	.	TRBJ1-4	.	TGCAGCGTTACAAAGGGATCGGGGAACTCCATTGGAGCTAATGAAAAACTGTTTTTT	CSVTKGSGNSIGANEKLFF
TRBV9	.	TRBJ2-3	.	TGTGCCAGCAGCCCCGGGGGCACAGATACGCAGTATTTT	CASSPGGTDTQYF
TRBV5-1	.	TRBJ1-1	.	TGCGCCAGCAGTCTGACAGCGAACACTGAAGCTTTCTTT	CASSLTANTEAFF
TRBV6-1	.	TRBJ1-1	medium-sized	TGTGCCAGCAGCACAGGGTTCGGGAACACTGAAGCTTTCTTT	CASSTGFGNTEAFF
TRBV5-1	.	TRBJ2-2	.	TGCGCCAGCAGCTTTGATCCAGGGTTGACCGGGGAGCTGTTTTTT	CASSFDPGLTGELFF
TRBV7-3	.	TRBJ2-2	few	TGTGCCAGCAGCTTAATGGTGTCAGGGCTTACGAACACCGGGGAGCTGTTTTTT	CASSLMVSGLTNTGELFF
TRBV7-3	.	TRBJ1-5	.	TGTGCCAGCAGCGAGGGCGGGAGCAATCAGCCCCAGCATTTT	CASSEGGSNQPQHF
TRBV30	.	TRBJ2-7	.	TGTGCCTGGAGTGTCGGGCTCGGGGCCTACGAGCAGTACTTC	CAWSVGLGAYEQYF
TRBV19	.	TRBJ2-2	.	TGTGCCAGTAGTATTTTCGGCGGGACCGGGGAGCTGTTTTTT	CASSIFGGTGELFF
TRBV9	TRBD1	TRBJ1-2	.	TGTGCCAGCAGCGTAGCATCTGGGACAGGGGGCGGCTACACCTTC	CASSVASGTGGGYTF
TRBV13	TRBD1	TRBJ1-2	.	TGTGCCAGCAGCTACCGGGGACAGACAAGTAACTATGGCTACACCTTC	CASSYRGQTSNYGYTF
TRBV5-1	.	TRBJ2-1	.	TGCGCCAGCAGCTTGATGTCAAGCCGATACAATGAGCAGTTCTTC	CASSLMSSRYNEQFF
TRBV7-9	.	TRBJ2-1	.	TGTGCCAGCAGCTTAGCAGGGGCGGAGGGTGAGCAGTTCTTC	CASSLAGAEGEQFF
TRBV6-1	.	TRBJ1-2	.	TGTGCCAGCAGTGATTACCCCTCCCGAGTCGACAGAGGCTACACCTTC	CASSDYPSRVDRGYTF
TRBV2	.	TRBJ1-6	.	TGTGCCAGCAGGACTGGACAGTCTAATTCACCCCTCCACTTT	CASRTGQSNSPLHF
TRBV5-4	.	TRBJ2-5	.	TGTGCCAGCAGCTTGGGGGGGAACCAAGAGACCCAGTACTTC	CASSLGGNQETQYF
TRBV19	.	TRBJ1-6	.	TGTGCCAGTAGCGCCCTTTGGAATTCACCCCTCCACTTT	CASSALWNSPLHF
TRBV9	.	TRBJ1-2	few	TGTGCCAGCAGCGGCCTCACAGGGAACTATGGCTACACCTTC	CASSGLTGNYGYTF
TRBV5-1	.	TRBJ2-7	.	TGCGCCAGCAGCCCCCCCACCTACGAGCAGTACTTC	CASSPPTYEQYF
TRBV6-6	.	TRBJ1-2	.	TGTGCCAGCAGACAGGGTCTCGCTAACTATGGCTACACCTTC	CASRQGLANYGYTF
TRBV5-1	.	TRBJ2-3	.	TGCGCCAGCAGCTTACAGGGAGGGCCCACAGATACGCAGTATTTT	CASSLQGGPTDTQYF
TRBV5-1	TRBD1	TRBJ1-2	.	TGCGCCAGCAGCTCGGGGGGACAGGGCATCTATGGCTACACCTTC	CASSSGGQGIYGYTF
TRBV6-1	.	TRBJ2-1	.	TGTGCCAGCAGTGATTTGGCAGGGGCAGCAGATGAGCAGTTCTTC	CASSDLAGAADEQFF
TRBV10-3	.	TRBJ1-1	.	TGTGCCATCAGTGGTCAAGGGGTAGCTTTCTTT	CAISGQGVAFF
TRBV6-5	.	TRBJ2-7	.	TGTGCCAGCAGTTACCCGGTAACCGAGCAGTACTTC	CASSYPVTEQYF
TRBV4-1	TRBD1	TRBJ2-7	.	TGCGCCAGTTCAGGGGGCTACGAGCAGTACTTC	CASSGGYEQYF
TRBV6-4	TRBD2	TRBJ2-1	few	TGTGCCAGCAGTTCTAGCGGGGATCGCAATGAGCAGTTCTTC	CASSSSGDRNEQFF
TRBV11-2	.	TRBJ2-2	.	TGTGCCAGCAGCTTTCAGGGGTTAACCACCGGGGAGCTGTTTTTT	CASSFQGLTTGELFF
TRBV6-1	TRBD2	TRBJ2-3	.	TGTGCCAGCAGTGAAGTACTAGCGGGGGCCAGCACAGATACGCAGTATTTT	CASSEVLAGASTDTQYF
TRBV9	.	TRBJ1-5	.	TGTGCCAGCAGCGCGTGGGGGGCCAACAATCAGCCCCAGCATTTT	CASSAWGANNQPQHF
TRBV5-4	TRBD1	TRBJ1-5	.	TGTGCCAGCAGCCCGACCAGGGGGCCTAATCAGCCCCAGCATTTT	CASSPTRGPNQPQHF
TRBV10-3	TRBD1	TRBJ2-7	once	TGTGCCATCAGTGCGACAGGGGCTGTGTTATCGTACGAGCAGTACTTC	CAISATGAVLSYEQYF